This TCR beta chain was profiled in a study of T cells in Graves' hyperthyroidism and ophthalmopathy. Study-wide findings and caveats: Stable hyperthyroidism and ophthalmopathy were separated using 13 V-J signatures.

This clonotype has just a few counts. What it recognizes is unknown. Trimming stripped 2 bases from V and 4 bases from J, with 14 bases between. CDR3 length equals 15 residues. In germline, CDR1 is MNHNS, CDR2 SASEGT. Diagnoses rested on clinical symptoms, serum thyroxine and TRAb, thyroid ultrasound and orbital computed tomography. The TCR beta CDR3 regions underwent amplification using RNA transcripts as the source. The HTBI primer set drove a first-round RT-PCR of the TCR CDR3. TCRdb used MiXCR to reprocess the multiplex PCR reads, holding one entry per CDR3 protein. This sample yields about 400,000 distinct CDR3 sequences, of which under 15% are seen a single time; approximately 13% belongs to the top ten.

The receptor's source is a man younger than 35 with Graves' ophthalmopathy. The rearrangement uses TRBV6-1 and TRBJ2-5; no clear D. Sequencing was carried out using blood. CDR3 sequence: CASSESRPLIETQYF. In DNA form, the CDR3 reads TGTGCCAGCAGTGAATCCAGACCTCTGATAGAGACCCAGTACTTC.